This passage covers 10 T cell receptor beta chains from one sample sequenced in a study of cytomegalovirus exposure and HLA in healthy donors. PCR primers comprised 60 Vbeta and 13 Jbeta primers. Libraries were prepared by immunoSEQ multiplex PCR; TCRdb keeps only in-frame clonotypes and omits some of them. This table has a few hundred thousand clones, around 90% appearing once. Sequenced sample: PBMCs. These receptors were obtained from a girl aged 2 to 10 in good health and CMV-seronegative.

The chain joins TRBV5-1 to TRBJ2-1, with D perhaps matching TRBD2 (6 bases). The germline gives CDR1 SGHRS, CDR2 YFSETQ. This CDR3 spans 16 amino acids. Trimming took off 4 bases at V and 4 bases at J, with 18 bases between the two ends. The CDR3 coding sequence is TGCGCCAGCAGCGAGGTCGGGGGAACTCCTTACAATGAGCAGTTCTTC. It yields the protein CASSEVGGTPYNEQFF.

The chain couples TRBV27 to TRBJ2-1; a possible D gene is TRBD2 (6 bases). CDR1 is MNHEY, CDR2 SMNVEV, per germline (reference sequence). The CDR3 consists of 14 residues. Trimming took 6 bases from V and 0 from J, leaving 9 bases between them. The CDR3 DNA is TGTGCCAGCAGGCGGGACGTCTCCTACAATGAGCAGTTCTTC. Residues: CASRRDVSYNEQFF.

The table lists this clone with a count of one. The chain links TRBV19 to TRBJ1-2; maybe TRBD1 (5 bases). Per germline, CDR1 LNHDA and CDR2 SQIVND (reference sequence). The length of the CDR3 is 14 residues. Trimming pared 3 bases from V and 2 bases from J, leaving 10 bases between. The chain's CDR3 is CASSIEGRNYGYTF. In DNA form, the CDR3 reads TGTGCCAGTAGTATCGAGGGGAGGAACTATGGCTACACCTTC.

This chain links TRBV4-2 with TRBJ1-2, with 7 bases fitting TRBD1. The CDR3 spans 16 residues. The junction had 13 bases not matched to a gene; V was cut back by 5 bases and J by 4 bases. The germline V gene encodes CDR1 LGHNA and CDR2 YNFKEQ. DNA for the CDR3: TGTGCCAGCAGCTCCGAGGCCCGGGACAGCTCCTATGGCTACACCTTC. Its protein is CASSSEARDSSYGYTF.

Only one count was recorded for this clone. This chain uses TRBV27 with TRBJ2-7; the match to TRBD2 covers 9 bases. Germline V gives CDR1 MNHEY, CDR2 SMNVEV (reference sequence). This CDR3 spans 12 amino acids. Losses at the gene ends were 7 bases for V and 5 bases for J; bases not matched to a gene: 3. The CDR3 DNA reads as TGTGCCAGCATGACTAGCGGCCACGAGCAGTACTTC. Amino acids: CASMTSGHEQYF.

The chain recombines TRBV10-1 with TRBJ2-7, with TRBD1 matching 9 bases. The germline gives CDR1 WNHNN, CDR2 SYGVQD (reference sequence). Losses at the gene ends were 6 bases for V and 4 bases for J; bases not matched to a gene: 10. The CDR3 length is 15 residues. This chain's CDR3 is CASSPDRGLPYEQYF. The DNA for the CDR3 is TGCGCCAGCAGCCCCGACAGGGGGTTGCCTTACGAGCAGTACTTC.

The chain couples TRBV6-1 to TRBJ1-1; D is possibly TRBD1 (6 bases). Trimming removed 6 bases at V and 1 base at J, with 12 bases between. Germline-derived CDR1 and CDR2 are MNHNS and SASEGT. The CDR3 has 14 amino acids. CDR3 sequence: CASRPTGWNTEAFF. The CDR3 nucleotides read TGTGCCAGCAGACCTACAGGGTGGAACACTGAAGCTTTCTTT.

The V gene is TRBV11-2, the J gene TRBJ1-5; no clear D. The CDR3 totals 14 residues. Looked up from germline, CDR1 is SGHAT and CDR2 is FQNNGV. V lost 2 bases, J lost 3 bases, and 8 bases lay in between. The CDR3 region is CASSLTANNQPQHF. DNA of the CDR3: TGTGCCAGCAGCTTAACCGCGAACAATCAGCCCCAGCATTTT.

CDR3 sequence (DNA): TGCAGCGTCTCAAGGGACAGGGGCGAGCAGTACTTC. Its protein is CSVSRDRGEQYF. The chain combines TRBV29-1 with TRBJ2-7, with 10 bases fitting TRBD1. Unmatched junction bases numbered 5, after V lost 6 bases and J lost 6 bases. CDR1 and CDR2 (germline): SQVTM, ANQGSEA. This CDR3 has 12 residues.

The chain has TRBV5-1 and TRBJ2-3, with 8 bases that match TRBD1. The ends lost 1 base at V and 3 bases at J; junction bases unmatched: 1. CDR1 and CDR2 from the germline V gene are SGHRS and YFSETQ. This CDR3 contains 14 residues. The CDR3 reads CASSLQGATDTQYF. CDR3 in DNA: TGCGCCAGCAGCTTGCAGGGGGCGACAGATACGCAGTATTTT. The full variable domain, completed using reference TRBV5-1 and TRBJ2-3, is KAGVTQTPRYLIKTRGQQVTLSCSPISGHRSVSWYQQTPGQGLQFLFEYFSETQRNKGNFPGRFSGRQFSNSRSEMNVSTLELGDSALYLCASSLQGATDTQYFGPGTRLTVL.